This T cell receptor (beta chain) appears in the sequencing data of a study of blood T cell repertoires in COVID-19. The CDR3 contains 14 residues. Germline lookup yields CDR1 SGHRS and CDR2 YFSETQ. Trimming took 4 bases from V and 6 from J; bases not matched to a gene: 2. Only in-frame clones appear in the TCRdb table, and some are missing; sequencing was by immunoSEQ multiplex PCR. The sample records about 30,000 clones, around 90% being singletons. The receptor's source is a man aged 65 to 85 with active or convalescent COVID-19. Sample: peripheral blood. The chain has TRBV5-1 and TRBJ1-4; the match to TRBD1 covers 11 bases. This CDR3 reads CASSPGQGDEKLFF. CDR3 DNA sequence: TGCGCCAGCAGCCCGGGACAGGGGGATGAAAAACTGTTTTTT.